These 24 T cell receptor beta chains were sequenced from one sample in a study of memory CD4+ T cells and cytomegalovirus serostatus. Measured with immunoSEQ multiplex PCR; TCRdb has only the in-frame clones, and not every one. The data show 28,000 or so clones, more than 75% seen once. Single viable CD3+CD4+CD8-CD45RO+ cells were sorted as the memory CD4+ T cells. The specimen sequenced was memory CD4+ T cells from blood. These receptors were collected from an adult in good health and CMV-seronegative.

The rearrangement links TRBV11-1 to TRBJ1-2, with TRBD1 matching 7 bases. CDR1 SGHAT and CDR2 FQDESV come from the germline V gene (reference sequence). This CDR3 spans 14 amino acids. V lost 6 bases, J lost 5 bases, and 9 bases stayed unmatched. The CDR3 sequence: CASSEQGSRYGYTF. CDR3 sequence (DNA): TGTGCCAGCAGTGAACAGGGGTCTCGGTATGGCTACACCTTC.

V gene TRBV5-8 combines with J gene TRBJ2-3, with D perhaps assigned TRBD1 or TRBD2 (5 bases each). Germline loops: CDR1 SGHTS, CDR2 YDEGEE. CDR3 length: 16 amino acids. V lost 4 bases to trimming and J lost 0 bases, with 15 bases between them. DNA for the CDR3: TGTGCCAGCAGCCACGGGACCGCCGATAGCACAGATACGCAGTATTTT. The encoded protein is CASSHGTADSTDTQYF.

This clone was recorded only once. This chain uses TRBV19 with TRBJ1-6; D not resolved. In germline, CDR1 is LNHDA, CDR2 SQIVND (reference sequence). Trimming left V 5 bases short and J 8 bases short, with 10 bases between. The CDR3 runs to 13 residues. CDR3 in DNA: TGTGCCAGTAGTTTAAGATTGGATTCACCCCTCCACTTT. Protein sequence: CASSLRLDSPLHF.

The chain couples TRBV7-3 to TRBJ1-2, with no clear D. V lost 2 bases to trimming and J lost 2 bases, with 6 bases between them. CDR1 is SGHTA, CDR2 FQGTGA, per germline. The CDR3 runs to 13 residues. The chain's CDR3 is CASSLDGNYGYTF. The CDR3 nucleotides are TGTGCCAGCAGCTTAGATGGGAACTATGGCTACACCTTC.

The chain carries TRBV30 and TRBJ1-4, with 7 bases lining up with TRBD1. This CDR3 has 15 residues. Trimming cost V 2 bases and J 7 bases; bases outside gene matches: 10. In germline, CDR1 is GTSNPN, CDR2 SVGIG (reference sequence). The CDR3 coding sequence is TGTGCCTGGAGTTTCGGGACAGCCACAGGTGAAAAACTGTTTTTT. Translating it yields CAWSFGTATGEKLFF. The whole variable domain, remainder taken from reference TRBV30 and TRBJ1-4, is SQTIHQWPATLVQPVGSPLSLECTVEGTSNPNLYWYRQAAGRGLQLLFYSVGIGQISSEVPQNLSASRPQDRQFILSSKKLLLSDSGFYLCAWSFGTATGEKLFFGSGTQLSVL.

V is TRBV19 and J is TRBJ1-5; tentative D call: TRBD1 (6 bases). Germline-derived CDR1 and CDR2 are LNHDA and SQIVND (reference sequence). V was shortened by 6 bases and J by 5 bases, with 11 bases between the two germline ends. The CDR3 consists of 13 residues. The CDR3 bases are TGTGCCAGTAGAGGACAGTCCCATCAGCCCCAGCATTTT. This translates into CASRGQSHQPQHF.

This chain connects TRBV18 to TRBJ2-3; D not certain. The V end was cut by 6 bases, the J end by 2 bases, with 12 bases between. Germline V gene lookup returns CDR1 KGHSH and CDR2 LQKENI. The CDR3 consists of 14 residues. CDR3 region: CASSLRSPTDTQYF. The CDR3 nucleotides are TGTGCCAGCTCCCTCAGGAGCCCCACAGATACGCAGTATTTT.

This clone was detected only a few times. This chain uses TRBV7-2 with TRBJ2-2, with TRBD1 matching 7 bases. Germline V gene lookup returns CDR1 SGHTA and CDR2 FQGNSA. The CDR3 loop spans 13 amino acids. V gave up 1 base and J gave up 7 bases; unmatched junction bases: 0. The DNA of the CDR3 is TGTGCCAGCAGCTTAGGGACAGGCGGGGAGCTGTTTTTT. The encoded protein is CASSLGTGGELFF.

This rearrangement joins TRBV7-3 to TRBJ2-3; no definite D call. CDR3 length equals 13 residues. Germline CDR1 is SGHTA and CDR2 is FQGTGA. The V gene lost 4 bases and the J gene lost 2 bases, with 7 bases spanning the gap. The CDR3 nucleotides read TGTGCCAGCAGCTCCTCGTCCACAGATACGCAGTATTTT. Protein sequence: CASSSSSTDTQYF.

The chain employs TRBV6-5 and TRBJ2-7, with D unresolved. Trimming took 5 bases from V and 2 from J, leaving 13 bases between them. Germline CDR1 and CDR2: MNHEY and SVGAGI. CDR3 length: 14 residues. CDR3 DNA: TGTGCCAGCAGTAACGGACCCACAACCTACGAGCAGTACTTC. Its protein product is CASSNGPTTYEQYF.

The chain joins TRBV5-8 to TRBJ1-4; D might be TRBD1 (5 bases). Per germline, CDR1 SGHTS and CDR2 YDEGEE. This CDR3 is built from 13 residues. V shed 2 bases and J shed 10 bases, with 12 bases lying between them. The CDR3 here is CASSFGGVGKLFF. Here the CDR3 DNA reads TGTGCCAGCAGCTTCGGGGGAGTGGGAAAACTGTTTTTT.

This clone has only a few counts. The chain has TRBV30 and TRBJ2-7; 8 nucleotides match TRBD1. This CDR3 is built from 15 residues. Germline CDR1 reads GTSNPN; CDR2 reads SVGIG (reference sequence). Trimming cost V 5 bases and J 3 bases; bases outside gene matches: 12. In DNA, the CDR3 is TGTGCCTGGGGAGGAAAAGGACAGGGTAACTACGAGCAGTACTTC. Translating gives CAWGGKGQGNYEQYF.

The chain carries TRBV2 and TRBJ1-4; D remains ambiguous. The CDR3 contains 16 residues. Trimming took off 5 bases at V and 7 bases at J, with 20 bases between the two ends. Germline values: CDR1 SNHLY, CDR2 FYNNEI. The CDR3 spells CASSREIGDVSEKLFF. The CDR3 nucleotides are TGTGCCAGCAGTCGGGAAATAGGCGATGTTAGTGAAAAACTGTTTTTT.

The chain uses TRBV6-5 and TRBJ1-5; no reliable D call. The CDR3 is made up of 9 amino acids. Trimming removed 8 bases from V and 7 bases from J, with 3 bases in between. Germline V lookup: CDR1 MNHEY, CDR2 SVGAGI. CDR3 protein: CASGQPQHF. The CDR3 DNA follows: TGTGCCAGCGGGCAGCCCCAGCATTTT.

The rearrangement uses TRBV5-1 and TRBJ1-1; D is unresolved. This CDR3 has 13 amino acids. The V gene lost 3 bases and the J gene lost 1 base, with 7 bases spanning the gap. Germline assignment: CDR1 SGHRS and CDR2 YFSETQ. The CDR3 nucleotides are TGCGCCAGCAGCTCCGAGGGGAACACTGAAGCTTTCTTT. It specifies CASSSEGNTEAFF.

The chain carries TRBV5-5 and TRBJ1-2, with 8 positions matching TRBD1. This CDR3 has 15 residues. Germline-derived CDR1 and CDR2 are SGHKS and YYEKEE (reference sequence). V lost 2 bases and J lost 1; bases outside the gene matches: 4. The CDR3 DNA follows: TGTGCCAGCAGCTTAGGGACAGGCCTTAACTATGGCTACACCTTC. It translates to CASSLGTGLNYGYTF.

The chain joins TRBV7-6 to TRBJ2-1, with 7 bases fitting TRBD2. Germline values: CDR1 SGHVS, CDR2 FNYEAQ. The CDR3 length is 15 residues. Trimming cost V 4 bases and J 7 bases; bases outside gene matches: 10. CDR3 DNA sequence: TGTGCCAGCAGCTCGGGGGGAGGGCCCGGGAATGAGCAGTTCTTC. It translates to CASSSGGGPGNEQFF.

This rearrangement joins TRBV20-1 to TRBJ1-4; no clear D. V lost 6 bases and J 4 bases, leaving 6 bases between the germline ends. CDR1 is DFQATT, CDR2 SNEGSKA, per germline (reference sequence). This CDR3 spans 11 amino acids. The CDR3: CSARYNEKLFF. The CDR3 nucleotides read TGCAGTGCAAGATATAATGAAAAACTGTTTTTT.

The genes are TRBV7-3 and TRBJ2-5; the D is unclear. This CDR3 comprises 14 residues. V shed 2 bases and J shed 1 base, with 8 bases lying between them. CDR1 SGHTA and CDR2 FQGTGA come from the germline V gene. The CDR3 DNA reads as TGTGCCAGCAGCTTAGACAAGATCCAAGAGACCCAGTACTTC. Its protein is CASSLDKIQETQYF.

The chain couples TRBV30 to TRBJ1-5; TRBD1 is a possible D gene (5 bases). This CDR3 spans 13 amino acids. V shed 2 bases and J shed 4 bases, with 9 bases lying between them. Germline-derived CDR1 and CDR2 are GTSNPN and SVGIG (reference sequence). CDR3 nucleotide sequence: TGTGCCTGGAGTACGACAGAAAATCAGCCCCAGCATTTT. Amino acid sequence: CAWSTTENQPQHF.

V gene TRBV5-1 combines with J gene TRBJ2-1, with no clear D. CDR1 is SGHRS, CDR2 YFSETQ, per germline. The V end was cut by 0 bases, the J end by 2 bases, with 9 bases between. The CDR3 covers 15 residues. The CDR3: CASSLGGFAYNEQFF. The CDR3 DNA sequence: TGCGCCAGCAGCTTGGGAGGATTCGCCTACAATGAGCAGTTCTTC.

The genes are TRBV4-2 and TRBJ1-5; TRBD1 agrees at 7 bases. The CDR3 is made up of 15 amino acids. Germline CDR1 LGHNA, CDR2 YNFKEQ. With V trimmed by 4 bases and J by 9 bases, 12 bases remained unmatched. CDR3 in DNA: TGTGCCAGCAGCCGGGAAGGGCAGGGGGAGAGGCCCCAGCATTTT. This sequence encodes CASSREGQGERPQHF.

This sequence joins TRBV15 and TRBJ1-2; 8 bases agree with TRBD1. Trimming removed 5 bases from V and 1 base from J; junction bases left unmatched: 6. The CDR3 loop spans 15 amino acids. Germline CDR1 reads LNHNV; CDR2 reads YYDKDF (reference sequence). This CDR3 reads CATSFDRGLNYGYTF. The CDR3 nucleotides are TGTGCCACCAGCTTCGACAGGGGTCTTAACTATGGCTACACCTTC.

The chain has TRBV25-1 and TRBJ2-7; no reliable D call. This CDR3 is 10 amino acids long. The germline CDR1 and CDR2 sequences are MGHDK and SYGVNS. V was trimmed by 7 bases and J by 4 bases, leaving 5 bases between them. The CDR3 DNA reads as TGTGCCAGCATTGTGTACGAGCAGTACTTC. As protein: CASIVYEQYF.